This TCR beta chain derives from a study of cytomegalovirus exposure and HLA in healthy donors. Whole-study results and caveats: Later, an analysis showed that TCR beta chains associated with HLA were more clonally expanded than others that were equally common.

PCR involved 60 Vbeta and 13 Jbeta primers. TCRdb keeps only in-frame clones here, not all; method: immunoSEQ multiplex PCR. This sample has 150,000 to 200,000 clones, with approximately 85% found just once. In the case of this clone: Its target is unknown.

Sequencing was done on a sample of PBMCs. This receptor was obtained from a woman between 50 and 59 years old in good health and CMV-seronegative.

Here the CDR3 reads CASSAFSGRQYEQYF. CDR3 nucleotide sequence: TGTGCCAGCAGTGCCTTTAGCGGGAGACAGTACGAGCAGTACTTC. The chain links TRBV28 to TRBJ2-7; 9 nucleotides align to TRBD2. J was trimmed by 4 bases and V by 5 bases; bases with no gene match: 9. The V gene's germline CDR1 is MDHEN and CDR2 SYDVKM. The CDR3 extends over 15 amino acids.